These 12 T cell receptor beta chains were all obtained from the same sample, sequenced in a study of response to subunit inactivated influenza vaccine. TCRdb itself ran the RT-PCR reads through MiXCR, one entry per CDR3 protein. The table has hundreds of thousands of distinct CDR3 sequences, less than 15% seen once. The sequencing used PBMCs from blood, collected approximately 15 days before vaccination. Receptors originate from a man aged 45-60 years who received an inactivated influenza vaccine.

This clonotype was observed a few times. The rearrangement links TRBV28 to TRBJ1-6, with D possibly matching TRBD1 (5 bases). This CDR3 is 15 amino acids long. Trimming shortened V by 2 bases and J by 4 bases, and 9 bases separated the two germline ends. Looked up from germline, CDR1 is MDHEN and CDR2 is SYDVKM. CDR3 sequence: CASSLEGTYNSPLHF. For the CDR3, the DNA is TGTGCCAGCAGTTTAGAGGGGACGTATAATTCACCCCTCCACTTT.

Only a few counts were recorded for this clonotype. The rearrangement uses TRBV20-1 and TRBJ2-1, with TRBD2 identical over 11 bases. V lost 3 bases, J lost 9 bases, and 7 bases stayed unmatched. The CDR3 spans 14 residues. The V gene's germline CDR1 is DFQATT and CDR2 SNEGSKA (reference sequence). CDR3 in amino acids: CSASLTSGILEQFF. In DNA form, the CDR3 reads TGCAGTGCTAGTCTGACTAGCGGGATTCTTGAGCAGTTCTTC.

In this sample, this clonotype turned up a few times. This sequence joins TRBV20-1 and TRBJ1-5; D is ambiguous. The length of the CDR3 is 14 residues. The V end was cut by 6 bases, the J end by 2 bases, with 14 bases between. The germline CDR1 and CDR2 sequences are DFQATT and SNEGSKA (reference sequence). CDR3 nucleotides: TGCAGTGCAAAAGGCTCGGCGGGCAATCAGCCCCAGCATTTT. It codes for CSAKGSAGNQPQHF.

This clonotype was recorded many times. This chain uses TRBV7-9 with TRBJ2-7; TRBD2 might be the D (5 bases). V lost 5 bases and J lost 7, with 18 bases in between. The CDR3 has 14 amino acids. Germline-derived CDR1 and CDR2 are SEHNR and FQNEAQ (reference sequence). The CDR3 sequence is CASSPPNSPGEQYF. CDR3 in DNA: TGTGCCAGCAGCCCCCCCAACTCCCCGGGGGAGCAGTACTTC.

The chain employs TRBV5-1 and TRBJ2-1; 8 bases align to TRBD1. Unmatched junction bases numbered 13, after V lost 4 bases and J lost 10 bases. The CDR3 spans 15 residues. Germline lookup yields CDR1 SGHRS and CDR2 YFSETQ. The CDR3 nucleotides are TGCGCCAGCAGCGCTTTGGCGGGCACAGGGGGGGAGCAGTTCTTC. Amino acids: CASSALAGTGGEQFF. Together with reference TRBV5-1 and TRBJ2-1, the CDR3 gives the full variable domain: KAGVTQTPRYLIKTRGQQVTLSCSPISGHRSVSWYQQTPGQGLQFLFEYFSETQRNKGNFPGRFSGRQFSNSRSEMNVSTLELGDSALYLCASSALAGTGGEQFFGPGTRLTVL.

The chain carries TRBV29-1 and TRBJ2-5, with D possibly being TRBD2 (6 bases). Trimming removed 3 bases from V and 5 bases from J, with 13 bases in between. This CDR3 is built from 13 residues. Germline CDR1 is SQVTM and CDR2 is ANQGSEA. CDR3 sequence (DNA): TGCAGCGTTGAGGACGCGGGGTTCGAGACCCAGTACTTC. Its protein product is CSVEDAGFETQYF.

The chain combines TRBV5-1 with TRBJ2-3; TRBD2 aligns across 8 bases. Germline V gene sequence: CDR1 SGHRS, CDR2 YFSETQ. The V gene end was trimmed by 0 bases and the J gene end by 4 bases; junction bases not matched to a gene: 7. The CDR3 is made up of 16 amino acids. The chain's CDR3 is CASSLAGAGGADTQYF. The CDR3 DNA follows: TGCGCCAGCAGCTTGGCCGGGGCGGGAGGAGCAGATACGCAGTATTTT. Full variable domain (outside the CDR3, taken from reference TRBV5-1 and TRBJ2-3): KAGVTQTPRYLIKTRGQQVTLSCSPISGHRSVSWYQQTPGQGLQFLFEYFSETQRNKGNFPGRFSGRQFSNSRSEMNVSTLELGDSALYLCASSLAGAGGADTQYFGPGTRLTVL.

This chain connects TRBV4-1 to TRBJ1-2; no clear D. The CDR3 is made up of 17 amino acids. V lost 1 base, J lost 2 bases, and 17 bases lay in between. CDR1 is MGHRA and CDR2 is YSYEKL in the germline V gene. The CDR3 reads CASSQGPATVLNYGYTF. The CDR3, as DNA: TGCGCCAGCAGCCAAGGTCCGGCGACGGTCTTAAACTATGGCTACACCTTC.

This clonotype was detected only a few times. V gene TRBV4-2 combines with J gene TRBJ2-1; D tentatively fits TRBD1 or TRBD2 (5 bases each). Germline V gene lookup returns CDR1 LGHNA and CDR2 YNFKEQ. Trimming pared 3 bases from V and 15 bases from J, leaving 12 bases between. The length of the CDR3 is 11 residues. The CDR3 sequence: CASSQGVERFF. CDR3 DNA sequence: TGTGCCAGCAGCCAGGGGGTGGAACGGTTCTTC.

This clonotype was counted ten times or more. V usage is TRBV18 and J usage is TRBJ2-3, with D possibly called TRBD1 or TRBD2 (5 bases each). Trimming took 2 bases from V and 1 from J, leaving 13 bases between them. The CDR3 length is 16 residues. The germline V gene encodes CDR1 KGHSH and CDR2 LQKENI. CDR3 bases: TGTGCCAGCTCACCAGGAAATATGGGGGGCACAGATACGCAGTATTTT. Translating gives CASSPGNMGGTDTQYF.

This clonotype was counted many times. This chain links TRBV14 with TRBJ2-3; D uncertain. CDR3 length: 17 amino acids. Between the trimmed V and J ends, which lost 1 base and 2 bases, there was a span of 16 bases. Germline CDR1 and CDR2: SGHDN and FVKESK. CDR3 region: CASSQVGLQVPTDTQYF. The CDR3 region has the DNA TGTGCCAGCAGCCAAGTTGGCCTTCAAGTCCCCACAGATACGCAGTATTTT.

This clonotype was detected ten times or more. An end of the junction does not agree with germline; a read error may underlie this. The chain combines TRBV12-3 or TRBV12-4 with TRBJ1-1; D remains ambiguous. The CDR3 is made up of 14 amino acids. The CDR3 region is CASSLGGLNTEAFF. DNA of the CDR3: TGTGCCAGCAGCTTAGGCGGATTGAACACTGAAGCTTTCTTT.